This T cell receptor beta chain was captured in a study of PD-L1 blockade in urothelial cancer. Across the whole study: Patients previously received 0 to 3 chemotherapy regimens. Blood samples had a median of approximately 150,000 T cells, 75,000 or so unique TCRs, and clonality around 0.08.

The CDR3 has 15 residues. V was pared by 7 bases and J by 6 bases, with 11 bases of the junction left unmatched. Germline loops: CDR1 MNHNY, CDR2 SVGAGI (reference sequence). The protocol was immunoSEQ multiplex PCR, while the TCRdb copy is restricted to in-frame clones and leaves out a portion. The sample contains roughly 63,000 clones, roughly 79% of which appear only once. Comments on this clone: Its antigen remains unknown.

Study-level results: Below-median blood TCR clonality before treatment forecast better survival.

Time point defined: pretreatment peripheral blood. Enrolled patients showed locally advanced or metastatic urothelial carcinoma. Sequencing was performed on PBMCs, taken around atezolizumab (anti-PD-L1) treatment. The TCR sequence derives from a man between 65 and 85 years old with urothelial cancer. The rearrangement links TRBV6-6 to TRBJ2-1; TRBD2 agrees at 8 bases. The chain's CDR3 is CASTKAGDGFNEQFF. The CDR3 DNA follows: TGTGCCAGCACGAAAGCGGGAGATGGGTTCAATGAGCAGTTCTTC.